This is a list of T cell receptor beta chains from one sample in a study of T cells in localized non-small cell lung cancer. Clones were sequenced by immunoSEQ multiplex PCR, and TCRdb holds only the in-frame ones, with some missing. The table lists approximately 33,000 clones, 70% to 90% of them singletons, with under 8.5% in the top ten. The source material was peripheral blood, sampled before any cancer treatment. Receptors were obtained from a woman between 40 and 69 years old with stage I lung adenocarcinoma. Each CDR3 is given with its conserved first and last residue. The order of the fields is D gene, V gene, J gene, clone size, CDR3 DNA, CDR3 protein. The D gene is left open where the match is weak. The listing skips clone size in some rows; elsewhere it reads once, few, many or a size class.

>TRBD1|TRBV7-3|TRBJ2-2|.
TGTGCCAGCAGCATCGGGACAGGGATGTTGACCGGGGAGCTGTTTTTT
CASSIGTGMLTGELFF
>TRBD1|TRBV11-3|TRBJ1-2|.
TGTGCCAGCAGCTCCCTTGCCGGGGGACAGAAACACTATGGCTACACCTTC
CASSSLAGGQKHYGYTF
>.|TRBV5-1|TRBJ2-3|.
TGCGCCAGCAGCTTGGAGGTAACCGGCACAGATACGCAGTATTTT
CASSLEVTGTDTQYF
>.|TRBV13|TRBJ1-6|.
TGTGCCAGCAGCCTAGGGACCCCGCCGGCGTATTCACCCCTCCACTTT
CASSLGTPPAYSPLHF
>.|TRBV2|TRBJ1-5|few
TGTGCCAGCAGTGTGACGGGCAATCAGCCCCAGCATTTT
CASSVTGNQPQHF
>.|TRBV5-1|TRBJ1-6|.
TGCGCCAGCAGCGATATGAATTCACCCCTCCACTTT
CASSDMNSPLHF
>.|TRBV25-1|TRBJ2-1|.
TGTGCCAGCAGTGGAGGGGGAAGCTCCTACAATGAGCAGTTCTTC
CASSGGGSSYNEQFF
>.|TRBV11-3|TRBJ2-7|.
TGTGCCAGCAGCGGGGCGGGGGCCGGGTATCAGCACGAGCAGTACTTC
CASSGAGAGYQHEQYF
>.|TRBV5-1|TRBJ1-4|few
TGCGCCAGCAGCTTGTTGGGCGGAGGGGAAAAACTGTTTTTT
CASSLLGGGEKLFF
>TRBD2|TRBV7-6|TRBJ2-7|once
TGTGCCAGCAGCCCTGGACTAGCGGGGGGGCCTTTCGAGCAGTACTTC
CASSPGLAGGPFEQYF
>.|TRBV2|TRBJ1-2|.
TGTGCCAGCAGTGCTACAGGAACGGGCTACACCTTC
CASSATGTGYTF
>TRBD1|TRBV7-9|TRBJ1-2|few
TGTGCCAGCAGCTTTGAAACCGGGACAGGAGACTTC
CASSFETGTGDF
>.|TRBV2|TRBJ2-5|.
TGTGCCAGCAGTGAAACTGGGGGCGGTGAGACCCAGTACTTC
CASSETGGGETQYF
>.|TRBV9|TRBJ1-1|.
TGTGCCAGCAGCGTCCCAGGGGTCGACACTGAAGCTTTCTTT
CASSVPGVDTEAFF
>.|TRBV27|TRBJ2-7|.
TGTGCCAGCAGATCCCAAAACATCCTCTCCTACGAGCAGTACTTC
CASRSQNILSYEQYF
>.|TRBV2|TRBJ1-1|.
TGTGCCAGCAGTGGAACTTCCTTGAGGGGAGGTTATCCTGAAGCTTTCTTT
CASSGTSLRGGYPEAFF
>.|TRBV7-2|TRBJ1-1|.
TGTGCCAGCAGCTTAGATTTTCTCCATAGCGGGGGGGAAGCTTTCTTT
CASSLDFLHSGGEAFF
>.|TRBV2|TRBJ1-3|.
TGTGCCAGCGCCCCCTCTGGAAACACCATATATTTT
CASAPSGNTIYF
>TRBD1|TRBV14|TRBJ2-7|once
TGTGCCAGCAGCGATCCGGGACAGGGGTCCCACGAGCAGTACTTC
CASSDPGQGSHEQYF
>TRBD2|TRBV5-1|TRBJ2-3|.
TGCGCCAGCAGCTTGACTAGCGGGGGGGCCAGACGCACAGATACGCAGTATTTT
CASSLTSGGARRTDTQYF
>.|TRBV5-6|TRBJ1-2|.
TGTGCCAGCAGCGCACAAGGGTTCTTTTATGGCTACACCTTC
CASSAQGFFYGYTF
>.|TRBV5-4|TRBJ2-5|.
TGTGCCAGCAGCTTTCGAAGGGATCAGGAGACCCAGTACTTC
CASSFRRDQETQYF
>TRBD1|TRBV7-2|TRBJ1-6|.
TGTGCCAGCAGCCCGCCGACAGGGAGCGGTTCACCCCTCCACTTT
CASSPPTGSGSPLHF
>.|TRBV11-2|TRBJ2-7|once
TGTGCCAGCAGCTTGGTTAGGGGGAGATCCTACGAGCAGTACTTC
CASSLVRGRSYEQYF
>.|TRBV29-1|TRBJ2-7|.
TGCAGCGTTGAATCTAAGGAGGATTACGAGCAGTACTTC
CSVESKEDYEQYF
>TRBD1|TRBV18|TRBJ1-4|.
TGTGCCAGCTCACACCTAACAGACAGGGGTTTTGAAAAACTGTTTTTT
CASSHLTDRGFEKLFF
>.|TRBV19|TRBJ2-3|.
TGTGCCAGCTCCCCAAGTGGGGACTTCCTCCTCGGGGAGCAGTATTTT
CASSPSGDFLLGEQYF